This T cell receptor (beta chain) was identified in a study of blood T cell repertoires in COVID-19. Study information: From the United States, Italy and Spain came samples of acute and convalescent COVID-19. T cells, B-cell-depleted T cells, or PBMCs provided the cDNA or gDNA that served as material.

Germline CDR1 and CDR2: SGHVS and FQNEAQ. This CDR3 has 15 amino acids. The germline V and J ends were trimmed by 1 base and 7 bases, with 13 bases remaining between them. Source study methods: Reference gene primer amplification yielded estimated nucleated cell counts. This table comes from immunoSEQ multiplex PCR, and its TCRdb copy is limited to in-frame clones, with some not included. The D gene and trimming were derived from the DNA, and the V and J assignments and clone size from that table. The sample lists approximately 120,000 clones, about 76% occurring once. Material: peripheral blood. The clonotype was recovered from an elderly man with acute or convalescent COVID-19. The chain is built from TRBV7-8 and TRBJ1-4; D is unresolved. The CDR3 nucleotides are TGTGCCAGCAGCTTAGGCCGAGGGATCGGTGAAAAACTGTTTTTT. Amino acid sequence: CASSLGRGIGEKLFF. Looking up the rest from reference TRBV7-8 and TRBJ1-4 gives the full variable domain: GAGVSQSPRYKVAKRGQDVALRCDPISGHVSLFWYQQALGQGPEFLTYFQNEAQLDKSGLPSDRFFAERPEGSVSTLKIQRTQQEDSAVYLCASSLGRGIGEKLFFGSGTQLSVL.